The 9 T cell receptor beta chains below all came from one sample that was sequenced in a study of control samples from healthy donors and cancer patients (dated by TCRdb to 2019 to 2021). The protocol used for the library was the immunoSEQ multiplex PCR assay. In TCRdb, the immuneACCESS table is reduced to in-frame sequences with V and J assigned. These tables do not hold every clone; where another copy was compared, an unresolved V gene accounts for under half, and the others remain unexplained. The sample has about 160,000 clones on record, 85% to 95% of them singletons. The ten largest clonotypes hold about 8.5% of the sample. Sequenced input: blood. Receptors were obtained from a woman in her forties in good health.

This sequence joins TRBV19 and TRBJ1-5; the D is unclear. Trimming stripped 2 bases from V and 3 bases from J, with 8 bases between. Germline V gives CDR1 LNHDA, CDR2 SQIVND (reference sequence). CDR3 length: 14 residues. CDR3 amino acids: CASSIITLNQPQHF. CDR3 DNA: TGTGCCAGTAGTATAATAACACTCAATCAGCCCCAGCATTTT.

The chain recombines TRBV7-8 with TRBJ1-6; the D gene is possibly TRBD1 (5 bases). Germline V CDR1 and CDR2: SGHVS, FQNEAQ. The CDR3 has 14 amino acids. V was shortened by 6 bases and J by 7 bases, with 13 bases between the two germline ends. This CDR3 reads CASSGLTENSPLHF. For the CDR3, the DNA is TGTGCCAGCAGTGGTTTGACAGAGAATTCACCCCTCCACTTT. The complete variable domain, with remaining parts taken from reference TRBV7-8 and TRBJ1-6, reads GAGVSQSPRYKVAKRGQDVALRCDPISGHVSLFWYQQALGQGPEFLTYFQNEAQLDKSGLPSDRFFAERPEGSVSTLKIQRTQQEDSAVYLCASSGLTENSPLHFGNGTRLTVT.

The rearrangement uses TRBV13 and TRBJ1-5; D gene ambiguous. Germline CDR1 PRHDT, CDR2 FYEKMQ (reference sequence). V was clipped by 0 bases and J by 5 bases, with 5 bases between them. CDR3 length: 13 amino acids. CDR3 coding DNA: TGTGCCAGCAGCTTAGGACTTGATCAGCCCCAGCATTTT. Its translation is CASSLGLDQPQHF.

With respect to this clone: At the DNA level, this CDR3 is encoded by other sequences in the same sample as well. The chain joins TRBV5-6 to TRBJ1-3; 8 nucleotides line up with TRBD1. The CDR3 spans 14 residues. Germline assignment: CDR1 SGHDT and CDR2 YYEEEE. The trim removed 5 bases at V and 2 bases at J, leaving 3 bases unmatched. The CDR3 DNA follows: TGTGCCAGCAGTTCACAGGGGGCTGGAAACACCATATATTTT. It is translated as CASSSQGAGNTIYF.

The genes are TRBV9 and TRBJ1-1; maybe TRBD1 (5 bases). Germline V gene data show CDR1 as SGDLS and CDR2 as YYNGEE. V was cut by 4 bases and J by 1 base, with 11 bases left in between. The CDR3 is 14 residues long. CDR3 residues: CASSLLGGNTEAFF. The CDR3 nucleotides read TGTGCCAGCAGCCTCCTCGGGGGGAACACTGAAGCTTTCTTT.

CDR3 residues: CAIQDFDGSYEQYF. The CDR3, as DNA: TGTGCCATCCAAGACTTCGACGGATCCTACGAGCAGTACTTC. V gene TRBV10-3 combines with J gene TRBJ2-7; D remains unclear. CDR1 is ENHRY, CDR2 SYGVKD, per germline. The CDR3 length is 14 residues. With 8 bases removed from V and 1 base from J, the gap between germline ends came to 15 bases.

The rearrangement links TRBV5-4 to TRBJ1-4; maybe TRBD1 (5 bases). This CDR3 has 13 residues. Germline CDR1 and CDR2: SGHNT and YYREEE (reference sequence). Trimming cost V 3 bases and J 7 bases, with 10 bases left between them. In DNA, the CDR3 is TGTGCCAGCAGCTCTTTTCAGGGTGAAAAACTGTTTTTT. Encoded protein: CASSSFQGEKLFF. Variable domain in full (rest from reference TRBV5-4 and TRBJ1-4): ETGVTQSPTHLIKTRGQQVTLRCSSQSGHNTVSWYQQALGQGPQFIFQYYREEENGRGNFPPRFSGLQFPNYSSELNVNALELDDSALYLCASSSFQGEKLFFGSGTQLSVL.

V gene TRBV19 combines with J gene TRBJ1-4; 7 bases fit TRBD1. Trimming took 6 bases from V and 7 from J; bases not matched to a gene: 8. The germline CDR1 and CDR2 sequences are LNHDA and SQIVND (reference sequence). The CDR3 spans 14 residues. CDR3 DNA: TGTGCCAGTAGAACCGGGACAGACGTTGAAAAACTGTTTTTT. Translating it yields CASRTGTDVEKLFF.

This chain joins TRBV5-5 and TRBJ1-1, with D possibly matching TRBD1 (5 bases). V shed 3 bases and J shed 5 bases, with 17 bases lying between them. Germline loops: CDR1 SGHKS, CDR2 YYEKEE (reference sequence). The CDR3 totals 15 residues. The CDR3 sequence: CASSSLGGFKTEAFF. DNA for the CDR3: TGTGCCAGCAGCTCTCTGGGGGGATTTAAGACTGAAGCTTTCTTT.